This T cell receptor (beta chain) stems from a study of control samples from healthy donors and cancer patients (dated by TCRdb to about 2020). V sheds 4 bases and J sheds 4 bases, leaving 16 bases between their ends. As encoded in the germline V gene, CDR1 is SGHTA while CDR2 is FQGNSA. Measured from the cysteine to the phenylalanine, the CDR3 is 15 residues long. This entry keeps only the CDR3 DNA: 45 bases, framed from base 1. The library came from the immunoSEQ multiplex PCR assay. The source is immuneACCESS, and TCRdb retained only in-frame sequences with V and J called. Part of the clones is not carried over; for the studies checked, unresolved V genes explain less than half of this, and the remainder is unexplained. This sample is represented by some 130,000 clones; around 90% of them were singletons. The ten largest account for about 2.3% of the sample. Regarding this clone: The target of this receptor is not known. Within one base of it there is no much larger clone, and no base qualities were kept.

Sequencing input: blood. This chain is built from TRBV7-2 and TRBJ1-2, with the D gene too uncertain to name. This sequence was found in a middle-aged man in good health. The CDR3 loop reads CASSSDPGLVYGYTF. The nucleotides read TGTGCCAGCAGCTCAGATCCCGGACTCGTCTATGGCTACACCTTC.